One and the same sample provided the 3 T cell receptor beta chains below, sequenced in a study of T cell repertoires in cytomegalovirus infection. Which antigens these TCRs recognize remains unknown. One entry per CDR3 protein, called by TCRdb with MiXCR from the reads. The table includes hundreds of thousands of distinct CDR3 sequences, roughly 31% detected once. Sample: cultured CD8+ T cells from PBMCs, taken from culture after CMV antigen stimulation. The source is a human donor in good health (CMV status not recorded). Some clones in this sample may be carry-over from other donors' samples.

The rearrangement links TRBV4-3 to TRBJ2-1; 8 nucleotides align to TRBD1. This CDR3 spans 16 amino acids. The germline V gene encodes CDR1 LGHNA and CDR2 YSLEER. With V trimmed by 1 base and J by 6 bases, 8 bases remained unmatched. CDR3 sequence reads: CASSQVVGQGSNEQFF. In DNA, the CDR3 is TGCGCCAGCAGCCAAGTCGTAGGACAGGGTTCCAATGAGCAGTTCTTC.

This clonotype has more than one count but fewer than ten. The V and J genes are TRBV12-3 or TRBV12-4 and TRBJ1-1; D unclear. V was clipped by 7 bases and J by 1 base, with 4 bases between them. The CDR3 runs 11 residues. Here the CDR3 reads CASNQNTEAFF. The CDR3 bases are TGTGCCAGCAATCAGAACACTGAAGCTTTCTTT.

The chain links TRBV7-6 to TRBJ2-3; 10 bases are a match to TRBD1. The length of the CDR3 is 15 residues. V lost 5 bases and J lost 2; bases outside the gene matches: 4. Looked up from germline, CDR1 is SGHVS and CDR2 is FNYEAQ. CDR3 DNA sequence: TGTGCCAGCAGCATGACAGGGGGCGACACAGATACGCAGTATTTT. Translating it yields CASSMTGGDTDTQYF.